This TCR beta chain emerged from a study of human T cells and chemical hapten exposure. The sample holds a few counts of this clonotype. Via MiXCR, TCRdb re-called the RACE reads, giving one row per CDR3 protein. The table shows tens of thousands of distinct CDR3 sequences, with approximately 9% occurring only once. The CDR3 length is 13 residues. Between the trimmed V and J ends, which lost 6 bases and 4 bases, there was a span of 12 bases. Germline V gives CDR1 MNHNY, CDR2 SVGAGI (reference sequence). Time point in this sample: healthy volunteer bleed at 2 weeks. Unfractionated whole blood served as the source for total RNA extraction.

Sequencing used whole blood. This sequence joins TRBV6-6 and TRBJ1-2; the D gene is possibly TRBD1 (6 bases). This TCR came from a female donor in good health. Some clones in this sample may be carry-over from other donors' samples. CDR3 sequence (DNA): TGTGCCAGCAGGACAGGTGTACTCTATGGCTACACCTTC. It is translated as CASRTGVLYGYTF.